A single sample is the source of the 13 T cell receptor beta chains below, sequenced in a study of T cells in Graves' hyperthyroidism and ophthalmopathy. RNA transcripts yielded amplified TCR beta CDR3 regions. The TCR CDR3 was amplified in a first-round RT-PCR using the HTBI primer set. TCRdb itself ran the multiplex PCR reads through MiXCR, one entry per CDR3 protein. The sample has about 420,000 distinct CDR3 sequences; roughly an eighth are singletons. Sequenced sample: blood. The receptor source for this set is a woman younger than 35 with Graves' hyperthyroidism.

This clonotype was observed many times. The genes are TRBV7-3 and TRBJ2-3; TRBD1 matches at 7 bases. Germline V gene sequence: CDR1 SGHTA, CDR2 FQGTGA. V gave up 5 bases and J gave up 3 bases; unmatched junction bases: 5. The CDR3 extends over 14 amino acids. The CDR3 sequence: CASSQQGRTDTQYF. CDR3 bases: TGTGCCAGCAGCCAACAGGGGCGAACAGATACGCAGTATTTT.

The genes are TRBV4-2 and TRBJ2-7; TRBD1 matches at 12 bases. Germline CDR1 reads LGHNA; CDR2 reads YNFKEQ. The V gene end was trimmed by 0 bases and the J gene end by 5 bases; junction bases not matched to a gene: 8. The CDR3 spans 17 residues. CDR3 in amino acids: CASSQDPPGQGAHEQYF. The CDR3 DNA reads TGTGCCAGCAGCCAAGATCCCCCGGGACAGGGGGCCCACGAGCAGTACTTC.

In its sample, this clonotype was seen many times. At one end, the junction sequence differs from germline, possibly due to a read error. The chain employs TRBV5-1 and TRBJ2-1, with D uncertain. CDR1 and CDR2 from the germline V gene are SGHRS and YFSETQ. The CDR3 spans 14 residues. As DNA, the CDR3 is TGTGCCAGCAGCTTATTGAGCTCCTACAATGAGCAGTTCTTC. Translated: CASSLLSSYNEQFF.

This clonotype was seen at least ten times. This chain uses TRBV28 with TRBJ1-1; D uncertain. CDR1 and CDR2 from the germline V gene are MDHEN and SYDVKM. Deletions cut 6 bases from V and 4 bases from J, with 6 bases between. There are 11 residues in the CDR3. The CDR3 DNA follows: TGTGCCAGCAGCTTAACCACTGAAGCTTTCTTT. This codes for CASSLTTEAFF.

Many counts were recorded for this clonotype. This chain joins TRBV12-3 or TRBV12-4 and TRBJ2-3; TRBD2 aligns across 7 bases. The CDR3 totals 16 residues. Trimming at V came to 6 bases and at J to 0 bases, leaving 9 bases not matched to a gene. CDR3 nucleotides: TGTGCCAGCAGCCTTGAACTAGCGACAAGCACAGATACGCAGTATTTT. Translated, it gives CASSLELATSTDTQYF.

To note about this clonotype: A read error may be the cause here, since a much bigger clone is one base away. This chain connects TRBV7-3 to TRBJ2-1; no clear D gene. Trimming pared 5 bases from V and 6 bases from J, leaving 14 bases between. The CDR3 runs 14 residues. Germline V CDR1 and CDR2: SGHTA, FQGTGA. This CDR3 is CASSVDPGRNEQFF. CDR3 DNA: TGTGCCAGCAGCGTTGATCCCGGGCGCAATGAGCAGTTCTTC.

A note on this clonotype: A read error may be the cause here, since a much bigger clone is one base away. This chain joins TRBV20-1 and TRBJ1-1; D gene ambiguous. The CDR3 contains 11 residues. CDR1 DFQATT and CDR2 SNEGSKA come from the germline V gene (reference sequence). The CDR3 loop is CCANKDTEAFF. The DNA of the CDR3 is TGCTGTGCTAATAAGGACACTGAAGCTTTCTTT.

The sample holds many counts of this clonotype. The V call is TRBV5-1, the J call TRBJ1-1; 7 bases fit TRBD1. Germline V gene sequence: CDR1 SGHRS, CDR2 YFSETQ. The CDR3 is made up of 16 amino acids. V gave up 0 bases and J gave up 4 bases; unmatched junction bases: 9. In DNA form, the CDR3 reads TGCGCCAGCAGCTTGGGGACAGGTGACTTGAGCACTGAAGCTTTCTTT. Translated: CASSLGTGDLSTEAFF.

This clonotype was seen ten or more times. The chain joins TRBV20-1 to TRBJ2-5; D unresolved. The length of the CDR3 is 12 residues. From germline, CDR1 is DFQATT and CDR2 SNEGSKA (reference sequence). V was pared by 3 bases and J by 5 bases, with 10 bases between. This chain's CDR3 is CSASRLGETQYF. The CDR3 nucleotides read TGCAGTGCTAGCCGCCTCGGTGAGACCCAGTACTTC.

This clonotype has a count of ten or more. The chain is built from TRBV7-9 and TRBJ2-3, with D uncertain. Germline values: CDR1 SEHNR, CDR2 FQNEAQ (reference sequence). The CDR3 is 14 residues long. Trimming left V 2 bases short and J 0 bases short, with 6 bases between. Here the CDR3 DNA reads TGTGCCAGCAGCTTAATGGGGAGCACAGATACGCAGTATTTT. Residues: CASSLMGSTDTQYF.

This clonotype was recorded many times. This chain links TRBV28 with TRBJ1-4; D is unclear. Between the trimmed V and J ends, which lost 1 base and 3 bases, there was a span of 6 bases. This CDR3 contains 14 residues. Germline lookup yields CDR1 MDHEN and CDR2 SYDVKM. The CDR3 is CASSLSGSNEKLFF. The CDR3 DNA follows: TGTGCCAGCAGTTTATCGGGGTCTAATGAAAAACTGTTTTTT.

There are many counts of this clonotype. The chain couples TRBV27 to TRBJ2-1; TRBD2 matches 7 bases. The V segment lost 10 bases and the J segment 10 bases; nucleotides outside the gene matches: 22. The CDR3 loop spans 16 amino acids. Germline V gene data show CDR1 as MNHEY and CDR2 as SMNVEV (reference sequence). CDR3 nucleotide sequence: TGTGCCACGAGTAAGTTGGGAGGGCCATTTCGTAACGAGCAGTTCTTC. It yields the protein CATSKLGGPFRNEQFF.

This clonotype came up many times. The chain links TRBV7-8 to TRBJ2-7; D is unclear. Trimming took off 5 bases at V and 0 bases at J, with 23 bases between the two ends. The CDR3 has 18 amino acids. Germline lookup yields CDR1 SGHVS and CDR2 FQNEAQ. The CDR3 protein is CASSPPSRTLGYSYEQYF. The DNA of the CDR3 is TGTGCCAGCAGCCCCCCAAGTCGTACGTTGGGTTACTCCTACGAGCAGTACTTC.